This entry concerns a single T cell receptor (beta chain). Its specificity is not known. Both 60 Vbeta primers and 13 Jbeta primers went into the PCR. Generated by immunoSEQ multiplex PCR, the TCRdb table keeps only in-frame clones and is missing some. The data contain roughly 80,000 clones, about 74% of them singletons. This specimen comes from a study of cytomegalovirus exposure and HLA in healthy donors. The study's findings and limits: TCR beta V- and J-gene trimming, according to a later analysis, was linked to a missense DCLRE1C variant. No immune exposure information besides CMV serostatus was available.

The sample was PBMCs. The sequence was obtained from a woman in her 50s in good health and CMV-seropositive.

The CDR3 DNA follows: TGTGCCAGCAGCTCCCGGGACAGGGATGAATACACCTTC. This encodes CASSSRDRDEYTF. J is TRBJ1-2 and V is TRBV5-4, with TRBD1 matching 9 bases. Germline V gives CDR1 SGHNT, CDR2 YYREEE (reference sequence). Losses at the gene ends were 3 bases for V and 11 bases for J; bases not matched to a gene: 8. The CDR3 contains 13 residues.